This TCR beta chain derives from a study of human T cells and chemical hapten exposure. TCRdb re-analysed the RACE reads in MiXCR, keeping a single row per CDR3 protein. Found here are about 120,000 distinct CDR3 sequences, about 13% of them singletons; the top ten hold 0.8% to 1%. Time point described: patch test 1, 2 weeks after DPC sensitization. Treatment meaning: therapeutic diphenylcyclopropenone sensitization with weekly scalp DPC. The CDR3 is 15 amino acids. CDR1 is SGHTA, CDR2 FQGTGA, per germline. V dropped 5 bases and J dropped 5 bases, with 15 bases sitting between them. This sample comprised whole blood, obtained in connection with sensitization to the hapten diphenylcyclopropenone (DPC). The TCR comes from a man younger than 35 with alopecia areata. Some clones in this sample may be carry-over from other donors' samples. V gene TRBV7-3 combines with J gene TRBJ2-2; tentatively, D is TRBD1 (5 bases). The CDR3 bases are TGTGCCAGCAGCCAAAACCAGGGAAGAACCGGGGAGCTGTTTTTT. The encoded protein is CASSQNQGRTGELFF.